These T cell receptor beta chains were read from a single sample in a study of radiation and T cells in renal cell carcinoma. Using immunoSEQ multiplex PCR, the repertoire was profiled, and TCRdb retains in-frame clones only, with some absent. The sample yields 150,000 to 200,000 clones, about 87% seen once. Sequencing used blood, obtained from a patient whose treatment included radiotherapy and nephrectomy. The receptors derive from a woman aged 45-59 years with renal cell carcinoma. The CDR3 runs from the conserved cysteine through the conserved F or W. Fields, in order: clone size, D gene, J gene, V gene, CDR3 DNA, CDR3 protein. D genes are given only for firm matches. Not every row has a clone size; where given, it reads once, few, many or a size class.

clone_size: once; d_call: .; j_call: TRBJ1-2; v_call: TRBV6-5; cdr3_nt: TGTGCCAGCAGTTACGGTAACTATGGCTACACCTTC; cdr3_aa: CASSYGNYGYTF
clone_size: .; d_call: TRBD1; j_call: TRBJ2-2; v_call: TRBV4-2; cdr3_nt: TGTGCCAGCAGCCAATCAGGGGGGAACACCGGGGAGCTGTTTTTT; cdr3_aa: CASSQSGGNTGELFF
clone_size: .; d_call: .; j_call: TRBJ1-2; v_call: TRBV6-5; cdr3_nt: TGTGCCAGCAGTGACAGACCTAACTATGGCTACACCTTC; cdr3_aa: CASSDRPNYGYTF
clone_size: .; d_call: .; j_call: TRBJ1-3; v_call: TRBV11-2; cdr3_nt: TGTGCCAGCAGCTTACAGACGGTTGGAAACACCATATATTTT; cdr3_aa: CASSLQTVGNTIYF
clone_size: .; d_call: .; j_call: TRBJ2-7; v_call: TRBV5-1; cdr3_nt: TGCGCCAGCAGTCGAAGACAGGGTTTGGGGGGGTCCTACGAGCAGTACTTC; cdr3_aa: CASSRRQGLGGSYEQYF
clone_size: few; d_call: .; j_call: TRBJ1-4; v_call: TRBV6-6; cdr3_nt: TGTGCCAGCAGCCCTTGGTCAACTAATGAAAAACTGTTTTTT; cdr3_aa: CASSPWSTNEKLFF
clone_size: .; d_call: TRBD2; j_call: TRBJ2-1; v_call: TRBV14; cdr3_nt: TGTGCCAGCAGCCAAGGGGACTACGACTACAATGAGCAGTTCTTC; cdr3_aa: CASSQGDYDYNEQFF
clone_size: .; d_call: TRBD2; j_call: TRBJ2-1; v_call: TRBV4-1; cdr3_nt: TGCGCCAGCAGCCAAGATGAGGGACTAGCAGATTACAATGAGCAGTTCTTC; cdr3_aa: CASSQDEGLADYNEQFF
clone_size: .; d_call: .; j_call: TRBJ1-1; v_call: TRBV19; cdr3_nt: TGTGCCAGTAGTATATCCGTAGACACTGAAGCTTTCTTT; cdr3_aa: CASSISVDTEAFF
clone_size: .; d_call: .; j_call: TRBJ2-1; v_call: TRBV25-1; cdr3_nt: TGTGCCAGCGAAGGGGGGGGCGGGGGAGTATACAATGAGCAGTTCTTC; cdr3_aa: CASEGGGGGVYNEQFF
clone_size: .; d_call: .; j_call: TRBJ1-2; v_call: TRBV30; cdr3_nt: TGTGCCTGGAGCACCGGGGCTAACTATGGCTACACCTTC; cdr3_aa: CAWSTGANYGYTF
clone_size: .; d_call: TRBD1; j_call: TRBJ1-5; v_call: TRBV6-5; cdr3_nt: TGTGCCAGCAGTAGGGACAGGGGGAATCAGCCCCAGCATTTT; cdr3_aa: CASSRDRGNQPQHF
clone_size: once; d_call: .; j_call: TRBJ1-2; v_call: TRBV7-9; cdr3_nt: TGTGCCAGCAGTTCCATGGGTGGCTACACCTTC; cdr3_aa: CASSSMGGYTF
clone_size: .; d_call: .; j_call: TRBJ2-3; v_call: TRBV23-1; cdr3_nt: TGCGCCAGCAGTCAATTTGAAGTATACAGAACCACAGATACGCAGTATTTT; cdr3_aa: CASSQFEVYRTTDTQYF
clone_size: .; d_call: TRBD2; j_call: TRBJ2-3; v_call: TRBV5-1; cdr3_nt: TGCGCCAGCAGCCCCCGCGGGGGGGTTGATACGCAGTATTTT; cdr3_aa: CASSPRGGVDTQYF
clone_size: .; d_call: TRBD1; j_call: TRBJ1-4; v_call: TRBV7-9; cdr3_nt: TGTGCCAGCAGCTTCCGGACAGGGGATAATGAAAAACTGTTTTTT; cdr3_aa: CASSFRTGDNEKLFF
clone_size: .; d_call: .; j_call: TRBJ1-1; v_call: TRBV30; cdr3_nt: TGTGCCTGGAGGACCGGGGTTAACACTGAAGCTTTCTTT; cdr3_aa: CAWRTGVNTEAFF
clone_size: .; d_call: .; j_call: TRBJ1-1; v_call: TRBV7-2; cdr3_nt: TGTGCCAGCAGCTTAGGGGCGGCGAACACTGAAGCTTTCTTT; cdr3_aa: CASSLGAANTEAFF
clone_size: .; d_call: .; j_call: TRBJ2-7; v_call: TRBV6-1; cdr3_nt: TGTGCCAGCAGTGAATACAGTCCGGGCCTCTACGAGCAGTACTTC; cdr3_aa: CASSEYSPGLYEQYF
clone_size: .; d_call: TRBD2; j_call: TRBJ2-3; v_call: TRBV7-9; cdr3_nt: TGTGCCAGCAGCCTAGCGGGGGGCACAGATACGCAGTATTTT; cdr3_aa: CASSLAGGTDTQYF
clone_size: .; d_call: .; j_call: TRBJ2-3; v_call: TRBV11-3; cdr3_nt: TGTGCCAGCAGCCCCCTCTCGAGCACAGATACGCAGTATTTT; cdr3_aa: CASSPLSSTDTQYF
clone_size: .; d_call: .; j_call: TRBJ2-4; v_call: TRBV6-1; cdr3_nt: TGTGCCAGCAGTGAATCCCCAGGTCCAAACATTCAGTACTTC; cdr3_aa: CASSESPGPNIQYF
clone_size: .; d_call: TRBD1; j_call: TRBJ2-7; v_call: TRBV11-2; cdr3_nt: TGTGCCAGCAGCTTAATTACAGGGGGCGGATACGAGCAGTACTTC; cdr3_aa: CASSLITGGGYEQYF
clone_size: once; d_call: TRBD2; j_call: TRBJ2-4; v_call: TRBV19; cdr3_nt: TGTGCCAGTAGTATGCCCGGGGGGGTCAAAAACATTCAGTACTTC; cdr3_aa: CASSMPGGVKNIQYF
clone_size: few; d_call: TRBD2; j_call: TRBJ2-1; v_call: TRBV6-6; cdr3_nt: TGTGCCAGCAGGTCCGGGACTACCAGAAATGAGCAGTTCTTC; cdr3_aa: CASRSGTTRNEQFF
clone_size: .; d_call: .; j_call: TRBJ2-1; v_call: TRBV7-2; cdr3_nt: TGTGCCAGCAGCTTTGCCCAAACGAAAGCCTACTACAATGAGCAGTTCTTC; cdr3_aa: CASSFAQTKAYYNEQFF
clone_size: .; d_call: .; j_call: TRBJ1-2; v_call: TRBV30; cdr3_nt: TGTGCCTGGAGTGTTTCGCGAGCCTATGGCTACACCTTC; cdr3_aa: CAWSVSRAYGYTF
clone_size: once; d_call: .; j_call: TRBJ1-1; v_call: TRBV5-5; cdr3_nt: TGTGCCAGCAGCGTCAACACTGAAGCTTTCTTT; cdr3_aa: CASSVNTEAFF
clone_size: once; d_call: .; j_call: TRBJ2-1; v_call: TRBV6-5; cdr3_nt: TGTGCCAGCAGTTACGACAGTTCCTACAATGAGCAGTTCTTC; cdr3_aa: CASSYDSSYNEQFF
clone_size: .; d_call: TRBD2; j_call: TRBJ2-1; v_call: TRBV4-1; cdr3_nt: TGCGCCAGCAGCACCCCCCCCGGGACTAGCGGGCCGGACTACAATGAGCAGTTCTTC; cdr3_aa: CASSTPPGTSGPDYNEQFF
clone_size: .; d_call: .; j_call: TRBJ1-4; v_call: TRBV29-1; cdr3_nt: TGCAGCGCCATGGGGGGGGCGCGGGCTAATGAAAAACTGTTTTTT; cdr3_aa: CSAMGGARANEKLFF
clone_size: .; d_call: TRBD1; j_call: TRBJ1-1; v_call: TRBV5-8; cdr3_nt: TGTGCCAGCAGCTTGGATATAGGGGGACAGGGACGGACTGAAGCTTTCTTT; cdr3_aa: CASSLDIGGQGRTEAFF